These T cell receptor beta chains were read from a single sample in a study of blood T cell repertoires in COVID-19. Here immunoSEQ multiplex PCR was the method, and the copy in TCRdb shows in-frame clones only, minus some. The sample consists of fewer than 300,000 clones, less than 90% of them appearing once. What was sequenced was peripheral blood. These receptors were collected from a woman aged 70-85 years with active or convalescent COVID-19. The CDR3 runs from the conserved cysteine through the conserved F or W. The order of the fields is clone size, CDR3 length, V gene, J gene, D gene, CDR3 DNA, CDR3 protein. The D gene is left open where the match is weak. Size tells how often a clone was seen (once, few, many) or the class of an expanded clone, and some rows leave it out.

.	14	TRBV7-2	TRBJ2-7	.	TGTGCCAGCAGCTTAGGACAGCCGCCCTACGAGCAGTACTTC	CASSLGQPPYEQYF
.	14	TRBV5-6	TRBJ1-4	TRBD1	TGTGCCAGCAGCGACAGGGGGCTGGGTGAAAAACTGTTTTTT	CASSDRGLGEKLFF
once	13	TRBV27	TRBJ1-2	.	TGTGCCAGCAGTTTATCTGCCACATATAGCTACACCTTC	CASSLSATYSYTF
.	13	TRBV7-2	TRBJ1-3	.	TGTGCCAGCAGCCCCGGCCGGGTAAACACCATATATTTT	CASSPGRVNTIYF
.	11	TRBV7-9	TRBJ1-4	TRBD1	TGTGCCAGCAGCTTGGGACAGGGCCTGTTTTTT	CASSLGQGLFF
.	15	TRBV18	TRBJ2-2	TRBD1	TGTGCCAGCTCTGCACAGGGGAAGAACACCGGGGAGCTGTTTTTT	CASSAQGKNTGELFF
.	13	TRBV7-2	TRBJ1-5	.	TGTGCCAGCAGCACTAGACCGAATCAGCCCCAGCATTTT	CASSTRPNQPQHF
.	17	TRBV5-5	TRBJ1-4	TRBD1	TGTGCCAGCAGCTCGGGACAGGGGGCCTTTGTCGGTGAAAAACTGTTTTTT	CASSSGQGAFVGEKLFF
few	15	TRBV14	TRBJ2-3	TRBD2	TGTGCCAGCAGCCTGCCAGCGGGGGGGACATCTACGCAGTATTTT	CASSLPAGGTSTQYF
.	14	TRBV5-6	TRBJ1-3	TRBD1	TGTGCCAGCAGCTTGAACAGGGGGCAGGACACCATATATTTT	CASSLNRGQDTIYF
few	14	TRBV6-5	TRBJ2-3	TRBD2	TGTGCCAGCAGTTCCGGGACTACCACAGATACGCAGTATTTT	CASSSGTTTDTQYF
.	15	TRBV5-1	TRBJ2-3	.	TGCGCCAGCAGCCCTCTGACCCAGGGCCAAGATACGCAGTATTTT	CASSPLTQGQDTQYF
.	11	TRBV10-3	TRBJ2-5	.	TGTGCCATCGGAACAGAAGAGACCCAGTACTTC	CAIGTEETQYF
.	11	TRBV30	TRBJ2-7	.	TGTGCCTGGAGTGTACAGGGCGAGCAGTACTTC	CAWSVQGEQYF
.	16	TRBV29-1	TRBJ2-7	.	TGCAGCGTTGGCCCCCAGGGAAAGGGCTCCACCTACGAGCAGTACTTC	CSVGPQGKGSTYEQYF
.	15	TRBV11-1	TRBJ2-6	.	TGTGCCAGCAGCGACTATTCCTCTGGGGCCAACGTCCTGACTTTC	CASSDYSSGANVLTF
.	12	TRBV4-2	TRBJ1-2	TRBD1	TGTGCCAGCTTGGACAGGGGCTATGGCTACACCTTC	CASLDRGYGYTF
.	16	TRBV6-2/TRBV6-3	TRBJ1-2	.	TGTGCCAGCAGTTACTCCTCCGGCAGGGTCGAGTATGGCTACACCTTC	CASSYSSGRVEYGYTF
.	16	TRBV7-6	TRBJ2-3	.	TGTGCCAGCAGCTTAGAATACTTCCGAGGGACAGATACGCAGTATTTT	CASSLEYFRGTDTQYF
.	14	TRBV29-1	TRBJ1-1	.	TGCAGCGTTACCTCGGGACACCCGAACACTGAAGCTTTCTTT	CSVTSGHPNTEAFF
.	14	TRBV6-5	TRBJ1-4	TRBD1	TGTGCCAGCAGACTTCAGGGGGCCGGGGAAAAACTGTTTTTT	CASRLQGAGEKLFF
.	13	TRBV5-4	TRBJ1-2	.	TGTGCCAGCAGCCCTTCAACAGGGTATGGCTACACCTTC	CASSPSTGYGYTF
.	16	TRBV24-1	TRBJ1-4	TRBD1	TGTGCCACCAGTGATTTTCAAGGACAGGTTAATGAAAAACTGTTTTTT	CATSDFQGQVNEKLFF
.	19	TRBV5-3	TRBJ2-5	TRBD2	TGTGCCAGAAGCTTGAAGCGGGAGTTACACCTCCCTGGGCAAGAGACCCAGTACTTC	CARSLKRELHLPGQETQYF
.	13	TRBV6-5	TRBJ1-5	.	TGTGCCAGCAGAGACTTCCCCGGGCAGCCCCAGCATTTT	CASRDFPGQPQHF
.	16	TRBV6-1	TRBJ2-1	TRBD1	TGTGCCAGCAGTGCAGTCGACAGGGGTTCCTACAATGAGCAGTTCTTC	CASSAVDRGSYNEQFF
.	15	TRBV7-2	TRBJ2-2	.	TGTGCCAGCAGCTTTTCGGGGGGCCCAGGCGGGGAGCTGTTTTTT	CASSFSGGPGGELFF
once	15	TRBV6-5	TRBJ1-1	.	TGTGCCAGCAGGAGGGTGGAGGGGAGGAACACTGAAGCTTTCTTT	CASRRVEGRNTEAFF
.	15	TRBV27	TRBJ2-5	.	TGTGCCAGCAGTTTATGGGGCCGAGGCGAGGAGACCCAGTACTTC	CASSLWGRGEETQYF
once	18	TRBV30	TRBJ2-7	TRBD1	TGTGCCTGGAGTGGGGCCGGGACAGGGGGCGCAGGATTCTACGAGCAGTACTTC	CAWSGAGTGGAGFYEQYF
.	15	TRBV7-9	TRBJ2-3	TRBD2	TGTGCCAGCAGCTTCCTAGCGGGGTTCACAGATACGCAGTATTTT	CASSFLAGFTDTQYF
once	15	TRBV6-5	TRBJ1-2	TRBD1	TGTGCCAGCAACCTTGGACAGGGGGGGCTCTATGGCTACACCTTC	CASNLGQGGLYGYTF
.	15	TRBV2	TRBJ2-7	.	TGTGCCAGCAGTGGGCCAATCGGAGGGGTTGACGAGCAGTACTTC	CASSGPIGGVDEQYF
.	17	TRBV15	TRBJ2-1	.	TGTGCCACCAGCAGAGATATGGCCCGAAGCTCCTACAATGAGCAGTTCTTC	CATSRDMARSSYNEQFF
.	14	TRBV5-4	TRBJ1-2	.	TGTGCCAGCAGCTTGAGGGGCTTATTGTGGGGCTACACCTTC	CASSLRGLLWGYTF
.	15	TRBV5-6	TRBJ2-2	TRBD1	TGTGCCAGCAGCTCCTCGACAGGGGTCTTAGGGGAGCTGTTTTTT	CASSSSTGVLGELFF
.	13	TRBV29-1	TRBJ1-1	TRBD1	TGCAGCGTTTCGGGACAGGTGGACACTGAAGCTTTCTTT	CSVSGQVDTEAFF
few	14	TRBV3-1/TRBV3-2	TRBJ1-1	.	TGTGCCAGCAGCCTAATAGCGCGGAGTTCTGAAGCTTTCTTT	CASSLIARSSEAFF
.	16	TRBV6-6	TRBJ2-6	.	TGTGCCACCACCTCGTCGGGTAACTCTGGGGCCAACGTCCTGACTTTC	CATTSSGNSGANVLTF
once	14	TRBV19	TRBJ2-3	TRBD2	TGTGCCAGTAAACTAGCGGGAGATATAGATACGCAGTATTTT	CASKLAGDIDTQYF